The 25 T cell receptor beta chains below all came from one sample that was sequenced in a study of T cell responses to AZD1222 COVID-19 vaccine. Repertoires were generated with immunoSEQ multiplex PCR, while TCRdb's copy carries only in-frame clones and drops some. The sample holds 150,000 to 160,000 clones, around nine tenths seen once. Material: peripheral blood, obtained 28 days after the second AZD1222 dose. All receptors come from an adult who received the AZD1222 COVID-19 vaccine.

This clone has just one count. J is TRBJ1-1 and V is TRBV30; TRBD1 matches at 7 bases. The length of the CDR3 is 14 residues. V shed 5 bases, J shed 5 bases, and the junction held 11 bases outside the gene matches. In germline, CDR1 is GTSNPN, CDR2 SVGIG (reference sequence). The CDR3 DNA reads TGTGCCTGGTTGAACAGGGGAGCGGGGACTGAAGCTTTCTTT. Its translation: CAWLNRGAGTEAFF.

The V gene is TRBV6-5, the J gene TRBJ1-6, with TRBD1 matching over 11 bases. With 2 bases clipped from V and 9 bases from J, the junction kept 0 bases outside the gene matches. Per the germline V gene, CDR1 is MNHEY and CDR2 is SVGAGI. The CDR3 runs to 14 residues. The CDR3 spells CASSYGTGGSPLHF. The CDR3 DNA sequence: TGTGCCAGCAGTTACGGGACAGGGGGTTCACCCCTCCACTTT.

V gene TRBV30 combines with J gene TRBJ2-7, with a weak D call TRBD2 (5 bases). Germline V gene sequence: CDR1 GTSNPN, CDR2 SVGIG (reference sequence). This CDR3 region has 13 residues. V dropped 2 bases and J dropped 2 bases, with 10 bases sitting between them. CDR3 protein: CAWSLRRTYEQYF. The CDR3 coding sequence is TGTGCCTGGAGTCTCAGGAGGACCTACGAGCAGTACTTC.

This chain links TRBV5-1 with TRBJ1-1, with a tentative D call TRBD1 (6 bases). The V gene lost 0 bases and the J gene lost 0 bases, with 12 bases spanning the gap. Germline CDR1 is SGHRS and CDR2 is YFSETQ. The CDR3 spans 16 residues. The CDR3 protein is CASSLGNRVMNTEAFF. The CDR3 nucleotides are TGCGCCAGCAGCTTGGGAAACAGGGTCATGAACACTGAAGCTTTCTTT.

The sample holds a few counts of this clone. The chain uses TRBV5-1 and TRBJ2-3, with D perhaps TRBD1 or TRBD2 (6 bases each). V was trimmed by 4 bases and J by 0 bases, leaving 18 bases between them. The CDR3 is 17 amino acids. Looked up from germline, CDR1 is SGHRS and CDR2 is YFSETQ. CDR3 residues: CASSVSGGGGSTDTQYF. The CDR3 DNA follows: TGCGCCAGCAGCGTGAGCGGCGGAGGGGGGAGCACAGATACGCAGTATTTT. Filled out from reference TRBV5-1 and TRBJ2-3, the complete variable domain reads KAGVTQTPRYLIKTRGQQVTLSCSPISGHRSVSWYQQTPGQGLQFLFEYFSETQRNKGNFPGRFSGRQFSNSRSEMNVSTLELGDSALYLCASSVSGGGGSTDTQYFGPGTRLTVL.

The chain links TRBV18 to TRBJ2-7, with D unclear. Trimming left V 2 bases short and J 3 bases short, with 8 bases between. Germline assignment: CDR1 KGHSH and CDR2 LQKENI. This CDR3 is 13 amino acids long. This CDR3 reads CASSPGPGYEQYF. CDR3 in DNA: TGTGCCAGCTCACCAGGGCCAGGCTACGAGCAGTACTTC. Drawing the rest from reference TRBV18 and TRBJ2-7, the complete variable domain is NAGVMQNPRHLVRRRGQEARLRCSPMKGHSHVYWYRQLPEEGLKFMVYLQKENIIDESGMPKERFSAEFPKEGPSILRIQQVVRGDSAAYFCASSPGPGYEQYFGPGTRLTVT.

The chain uses TRBV11-2 and TRBJ1-1; D is perhaps TRBD1 (6 bases). The CDR3 runs 13 residues. Between the trimmed V and J ends, which lost 4 bases and 5 bases, there was a span of 11 bases. Germline V lookup: CDR1 SGHAT, CDR2 FQNNGV. The CDR3 region has the DNA TGTGCCAGCAGCTCTAGAGGGGGAACTGAAGCTTTCTTT. Translated: CASSSRGGTEAFF. The whole variable domain, filled in from reference TRBV11-2 and TRBJ1-1, reads EAGVAQSPRYKIIEKRQSVAFWCNPISGHATLYWYQQILGQGPKLLIQFQNNGVVDDSQLPKDRFSAERLKGVDSTLKIQPAKLEDSAVYLCASSSRGGTEAFFGQGTRLTVV.

V is TRBV27 and J is TRBJ1-2, with 10 bases lining up with TRBD1. Germline CDR1 MNHEY, CDR2 SMNVEV (reference sequence). With V trimmed by 5 bases and J by 3 bases, 3 bases remained unmatched. CDR3 length: 14 residues. The DNA of the CDR3 is TGTGCCAGCAGTAGGACAGGGGGTTACTATGGCTACACCTTC. This sequence encodes CASSRTGGYYGYTF.

This clone was recorded a few times. The chain couples TRBV7-2 to TRBJ2-7; no reliable D call. The germline V gene encodes CDR1 SGHTA and CDR2 FQGNSA. CDR3 length: 16 residues. The germline V and J ends were trimmed by 5 bases and 2 bases, with 19 bases remaining between them. The CDR3 nucleotides read TGTGCCAGCAGCCCCCGATCGGGTACGAGCACCTACGAGCAGTACTTC. Its protein is CASSPRSGTSTYEQYF.

V gene TRBV5-1 combines with J gene TRBJ2-3; 7 bases match TRBD2. Per germline, CDR1 SGHRS and CDR2 YFSETQ. The CDR3 runs 13 residues. With 4 bases clipped from V and 2 bases from J, the junction kept 1 base outside the gene matches. The CDR3: CASSGGDTDTQYF. The CDR3 coding sequence is TGCGCCAGCAGCGGGGGGGACACAGATACGCAGTATTTT.

The chain uses TRBV20-1 and TRBJ1-2; tentatively, D is TRBD1 (6 bases). CDR3 length: 11 residues. V lost 7 bases and J 8 bases, leaving 14 bases between the germline ends. The germline V gene has CDR1 DFQATT and CDR2 SNEGSKA (reference sequence). CDR3 loop: CSVPDGGGYTF. In DNA form, the CDR3 reads TGCAGTGTCCCAGACGGGGGCGGCTACACCTTC.

This rearrangement joins TRBV28 to TRBJ1-1, with TRBD1 matching 7 bases. The germline V gene encodes CDR1 MDHEN and CDR2 SYDVKM. J was trimmed by 10 bases and V by 1 base; bases with no gene match: 3. The CDR3 runs to 12 residues. This chain's CDR3 is CASSLLTGRAFF. CDR3 bases: TGTGCCAGCAGTTTATTGACAGGGAGAGCTTTCTTT.

This clone was seen once. V is TRBV28 and J is TRBJ2-3; D is ambiguous. This CDR3 region has 16 residues. The V gene lost 2 bases and the J gene lost 2 bases, with 14 bases spanning the gap. Looked up from germline, CDR1 is MDHEN and CDR2 is SYDVKM. CDR3 region: CASSLTTAKTTDTQYF. The CDR3 DNA follows: TGTGCCAGCAGTTTAACGACCGCGAAGACCACAGATACGCAGTATTTT.

The chain recombines TRBV3-1 (or the pseudogene TRBV3-2) with TRBJ2-3; TRBD1 might be the D (6 bases). Trimming took off 4 bases at V and 1 base at J, with 9 bases between the two ends. Looked up from germline, CDR1 is LGHDT and CDR2 is YNNKEL (reference sequence). CDR3 length: 14 amino acids. CDR3: CASSRRQGTDTQYF. CDR3 coding DNA: TGTGCCAGCAGCCGTCGACAGGGCACAGATACGCAGTATTTT.

V and J are TRBV10-3 and TRBJ1-4, with a possible D match to TRBD1 (5 bases). V was pared by 4 bases and J by 4 bases, with 7 bases between. Germline assignment: CDR1 ENHRY and CDR2 SYGVKD. The CDR3 loop spans 13 amino acids. CDR3 sequence (DNA): TGTGCCATCAGTGCCAGGGATAATGAAAAACTGTTTTTT. It translates to CAISARDNEKLFF.

The J gene is TRBJ1-1, the V gene TRBV6-5; 7 bases fit TRBD1. J gave up 2 bases and V 8 bases, and 8 bases lay outside the gene matches. CDR1 is MNHEY, CDR2 SVGAGI, per germline. There are 14 residues in the CDR3. For the CDR3, the DNA is TGTGCCAGCGGACGCCGGGACAGCAACACTGAAGCTTTCTTT. Protein product: CASGRRDSNTEAFF.

This clone was seen once. The chain couples TRBV19 to TRBJ1-6, with D unresolved. V lost 6 bases to trimming and J lost 6 bases, with 12 bases between them. The V gene's germline CDR1 is LNHDA and CDR2 SQIVND (reference sequence). The length of the CDR3 is 14 residues. CDR3 region: CASRIPPGNSPLHF. The CDR3 region has the DNA TGTGCCAGTAGAATTCCTCCCGGTAATTCACCCCTCCACTTT. The whole variable domain, remainder taken from reference TRBV19 and TRBJ1-6, is DGGITQSPKYLFRKEGQNVTLSCEQNLNHDAMYWYRQDPGQGLRLIYYSQIVNDFQKGDIAEGYSVSREKKESFPLTVTSAQKNPTAFYLCASRIPPGNSPLHFGNGTRLTVT.

This chain uses TRBV5-1 with TRBJ2-5; the D gene could be TRBD1 or TRBD2 (6 bases each). The CDR3 is made up of 15 amino acids. Trimming took off 4 bases at V and 4 bases at J, with 17 bases between the two ends. Germline loops: CDR1 SGHRS, CDR2 YFSETQ. This CDR3 is CASSPGGGLRETQYF. CDR3 nucleotide sequence: TGCGCCAGCAGCCCAGGTGGGGGGCTCAGAGAGACCCAGTACTTC. Using reference TRBV5-1 and TRBJ2-5 for the parts outside the CDR3, the full variable domain is KAGVTQTPRYLIKTRGQQVTLSCSPISGHRSVSWYQQTPGQGLQFLFEYFSETQRNKGNFPGRFSGRQFSNSRSEMNVSTLELGDSALYLCASSPGGGLRETQYFGPGTRLLVL.

The chain links TRBV24-1 to TRBJ2-1, with 7 nucleotides matching TRBD2. The CDR3 sequence is 11 residues long. CDR1 and CDR2 from the germline V gene are KGHDR and SFDVKD. V lost 4 bases, J lost 15 bases, and 5 bases stayed unmatched. This CDR3 is CATSEGGSTFF. In DNA form, the CDR3 reads TGTGCCACCAGTGAGGGGGGGAGTACGTTCTTC.

The J gene is TRBJ1-2, the V gene TRBV7-9; a weak D match, TRBD1 (5 bases). The ends were cut back, 4 bases at V and 4 bases at J, with 13 bases in the middle. The CDR3 totals 14 residues. Germline lookup yields CDR1 SEHNR and CDR2 FQNEAQ (reference sequence). CDR3 amino acids: CASSSVDISYGYTF. As DNA, the CDR3 is TGTGCCAGCAGCTCGGTGGACATAAGCTATGGCTACACCTTC.

This chain joins TRBV6-2 or TRBV6-3 and TRBJ1-4; unclear D gene. This CDR3 region has 13 residues. Germline CDR1 and CDR2: MNHEY and SVGEGT. V lost 6 bases and J lost 5, with 10 bases in between. CDR3 in DNA: TGTGCCAGCAGCCCCGTGGACAATGAAAAACTGTTTTTT. It translates to CASSPVDNEKLFF.

The gene calls are TRBV9 and TRBJ1-2; no firm D call. The CDR3 has 13 residues. In germline, CDR1 is SGDLS, CDR2 YYNGEE. The V end lost 0 bases, the J end lost 8 bases, and 11 bases lay between the germline ends. This CDR3 reads CASSVDTSGGYTF. Here the CDR3 DNA reads TGTGCCAGCAGCGTAGATACCAGTGGCGGCTACACCTTC.

The V call is TRBV15, the J call TRBJ1-1; 8 bases are a match to TRBD1. Germline V lookup: CDR1 LNHNV, CDR2 YYDKDF (reference sequence). The CDR3 is 14 residues long. The ends lost 5 bases at V and 1 base at J; junction bases unmatched: 3. The CDR3 DNA reads as TGTGCCACCAGCGGGACAGGTTCGAACACTGAAGCTTTCTTT. Translation: CATSGTGSNTEAFF.

V usage is TRBV2 and J usage is TRBJ1-2; a possible D gene is TRBD1 (5 bases). Looked up from germline, CDR1 is SNHLY and CDR2 is FYNNEI. The CDR3 is made up of 14 amino acids. The V gene lost 2 bases and the J gene lost 8 bases, with 15 bases spanning the gap. CDR3 DNA: TGTGCCAGCAGTGAAAAAAGGGGCCTTGGGGGCTACACCTTC. This sequence encodes CASSEKRGLGGYTF.

The chain joins TRBV13 to TRBJ1-3; D gene ambiguous. Germline V CDR1 and CDR2: PRHDT, FYEKMQ (reference sequence). This CDR3 region has 16 residues. Trimming stripped 4 bases from V and 0 bases from J, with 13 bases between. The CDR3 protein is CASSSGWVSSGNTIYF. DNA of the CDR3: TGTGCCAGCAGCTCTGGGTGGGTTAGCTCTGGAAACACCATATATTTT. The full variable domain, with the rest looked up from reference TRBV13 and TRBJ1-3, is AAGVIQSPRHLIKEKRETATLKCYPIPRHDTVYWYQQGPGQDPQFLISFYEKMQSDKGSIPDRFSAQQFSDYHSELNMSSLELGDSALYFCASSSGWVSSGNTIYFGEGSWLTVV.